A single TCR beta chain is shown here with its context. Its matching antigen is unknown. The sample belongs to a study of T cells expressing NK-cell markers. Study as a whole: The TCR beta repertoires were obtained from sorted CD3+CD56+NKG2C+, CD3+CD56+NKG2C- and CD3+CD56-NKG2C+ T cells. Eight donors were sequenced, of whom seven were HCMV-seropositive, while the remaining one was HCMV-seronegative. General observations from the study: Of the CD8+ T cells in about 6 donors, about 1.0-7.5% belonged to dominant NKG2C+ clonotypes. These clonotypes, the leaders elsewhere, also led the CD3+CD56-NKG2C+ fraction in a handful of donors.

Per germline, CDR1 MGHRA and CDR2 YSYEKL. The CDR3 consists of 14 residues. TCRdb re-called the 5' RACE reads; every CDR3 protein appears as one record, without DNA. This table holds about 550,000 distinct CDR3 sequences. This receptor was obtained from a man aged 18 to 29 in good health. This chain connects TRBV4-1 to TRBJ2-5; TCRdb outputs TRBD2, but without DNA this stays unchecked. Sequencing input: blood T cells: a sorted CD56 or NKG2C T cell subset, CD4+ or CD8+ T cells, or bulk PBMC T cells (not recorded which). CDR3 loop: CASRTGTSGETQYF.